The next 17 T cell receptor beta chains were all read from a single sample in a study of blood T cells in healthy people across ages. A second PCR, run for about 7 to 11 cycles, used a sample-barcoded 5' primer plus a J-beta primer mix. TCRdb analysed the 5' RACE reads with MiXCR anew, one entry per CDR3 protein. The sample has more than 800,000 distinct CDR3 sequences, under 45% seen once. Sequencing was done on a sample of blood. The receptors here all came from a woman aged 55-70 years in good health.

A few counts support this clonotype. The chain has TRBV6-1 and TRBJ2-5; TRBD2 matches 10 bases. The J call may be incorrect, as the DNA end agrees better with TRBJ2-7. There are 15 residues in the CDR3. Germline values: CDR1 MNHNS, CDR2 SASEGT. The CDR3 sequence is CASSETGTSDYEQYF. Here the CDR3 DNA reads TGTGCCAGCAGTGAGACCGGGACTAGCGACTACGAGCAGTACTTC.

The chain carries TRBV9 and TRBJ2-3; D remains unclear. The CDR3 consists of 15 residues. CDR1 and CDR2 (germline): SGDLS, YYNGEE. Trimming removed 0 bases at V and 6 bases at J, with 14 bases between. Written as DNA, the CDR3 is TGTGCCAGCAGCGTAGAGGGTGGCTTAGGGGATACGCAGTATTTT. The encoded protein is CASSVEGGLGDTQYF.

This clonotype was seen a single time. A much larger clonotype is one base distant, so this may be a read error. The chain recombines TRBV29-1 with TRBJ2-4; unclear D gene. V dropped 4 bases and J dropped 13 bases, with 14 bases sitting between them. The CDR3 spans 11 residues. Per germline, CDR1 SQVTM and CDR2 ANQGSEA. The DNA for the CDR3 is TGCAGCGTTGGACACTCCTACGGGCAGTACTTC. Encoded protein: CSVGHSYGQYF.

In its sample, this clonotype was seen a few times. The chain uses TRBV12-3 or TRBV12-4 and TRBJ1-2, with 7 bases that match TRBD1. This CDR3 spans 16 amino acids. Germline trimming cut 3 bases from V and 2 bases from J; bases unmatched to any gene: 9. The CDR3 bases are TGTGCCAGCAGTTTTACAACCGGGACAGAAAACTATGGCTACACCTTC. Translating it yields CASSFTTGTENYGYTF.

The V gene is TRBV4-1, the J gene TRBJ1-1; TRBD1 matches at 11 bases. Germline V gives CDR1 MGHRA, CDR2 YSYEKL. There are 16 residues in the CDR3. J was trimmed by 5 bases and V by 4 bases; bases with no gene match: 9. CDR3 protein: CASSPTPDRGRTEAFF. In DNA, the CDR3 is TGCGCCAGCAGCCCGACCCCGGACAGGGGGCGTACTGAAGCTTTCTTT.

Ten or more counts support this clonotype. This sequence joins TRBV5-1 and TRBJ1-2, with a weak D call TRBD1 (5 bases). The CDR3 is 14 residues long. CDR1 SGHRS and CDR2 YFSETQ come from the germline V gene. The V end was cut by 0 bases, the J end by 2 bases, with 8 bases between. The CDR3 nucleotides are TGCGCCAGCAGCTTGGGCGACAGCAACTATGGCTACACCTTC. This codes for CASSLGDSNYGYTF.

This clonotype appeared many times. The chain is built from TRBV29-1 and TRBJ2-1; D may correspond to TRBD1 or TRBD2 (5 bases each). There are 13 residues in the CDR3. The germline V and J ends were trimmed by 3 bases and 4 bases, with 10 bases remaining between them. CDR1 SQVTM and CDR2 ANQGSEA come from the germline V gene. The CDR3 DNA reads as TGCAGCGTTGATGGGGGTCAGTACAATGAGCAGTTCTTC. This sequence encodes CSVDGGQYNEQFF.

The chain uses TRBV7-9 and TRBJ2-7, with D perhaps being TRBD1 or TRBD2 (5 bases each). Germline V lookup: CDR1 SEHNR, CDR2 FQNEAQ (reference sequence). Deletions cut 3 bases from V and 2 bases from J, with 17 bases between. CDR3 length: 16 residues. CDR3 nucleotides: TGTGCCAGCAGCTTTCCCCGGGACCGGCCTCCCTACGAGCAGTACTTC. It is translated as CASSFPRDRPPYEQYF.

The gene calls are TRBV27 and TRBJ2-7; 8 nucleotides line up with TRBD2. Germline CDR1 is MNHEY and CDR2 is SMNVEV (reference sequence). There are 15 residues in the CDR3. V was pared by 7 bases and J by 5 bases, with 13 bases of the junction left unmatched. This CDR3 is CASTTKRGQGHEQYF. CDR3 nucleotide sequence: TGTGCCAGCACCACGAAGCGGGGGCAGGGACACGAGCAGTACTTC.

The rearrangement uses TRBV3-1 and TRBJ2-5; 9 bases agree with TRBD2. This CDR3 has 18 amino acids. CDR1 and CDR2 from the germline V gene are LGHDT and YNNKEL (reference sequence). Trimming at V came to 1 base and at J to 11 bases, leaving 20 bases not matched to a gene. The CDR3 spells CASSQVVSGSSSDNEQYF. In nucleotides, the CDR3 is TGTGCCAGCAGCCAAGTAGTTAGCGGGAGCTCATCGGACAATGAGCAGTACTTC.

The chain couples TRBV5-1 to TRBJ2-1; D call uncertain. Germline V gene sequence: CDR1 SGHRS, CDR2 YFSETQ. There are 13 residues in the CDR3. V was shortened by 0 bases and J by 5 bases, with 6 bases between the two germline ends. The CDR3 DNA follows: TGCGCCAGCAGCTTGGGAGTTCACAATGAGCAGTTCTTC. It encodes CASSLGVHNEQFF.

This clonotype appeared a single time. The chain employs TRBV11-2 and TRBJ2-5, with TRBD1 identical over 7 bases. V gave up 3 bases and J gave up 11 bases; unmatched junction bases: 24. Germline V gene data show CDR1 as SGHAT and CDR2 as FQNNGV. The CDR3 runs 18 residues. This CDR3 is CASSLLRGLGSHYNEQYF. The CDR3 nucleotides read TGTGCCAGCAGCTTGCTAAGGGGGCTAGGATCGCACTACAATGAGCAGTACTTC.

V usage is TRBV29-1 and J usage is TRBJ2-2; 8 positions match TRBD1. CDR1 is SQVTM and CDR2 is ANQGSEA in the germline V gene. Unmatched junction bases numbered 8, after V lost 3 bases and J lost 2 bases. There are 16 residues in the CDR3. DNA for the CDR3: TGCAGCGTTGAGGGCCGAGGGACAGGAAACACCGGGGAGCTGTTTTTT. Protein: CSVEGRGTGNTGELFF.

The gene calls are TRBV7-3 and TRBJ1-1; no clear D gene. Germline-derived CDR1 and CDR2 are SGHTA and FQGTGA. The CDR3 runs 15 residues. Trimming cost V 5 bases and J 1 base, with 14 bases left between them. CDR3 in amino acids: CASSLNPGPNTEAFF. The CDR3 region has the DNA TGTGCCAGCAGCCTTAATCCCGGACCGAACACTGAAGCTTTCTTT.

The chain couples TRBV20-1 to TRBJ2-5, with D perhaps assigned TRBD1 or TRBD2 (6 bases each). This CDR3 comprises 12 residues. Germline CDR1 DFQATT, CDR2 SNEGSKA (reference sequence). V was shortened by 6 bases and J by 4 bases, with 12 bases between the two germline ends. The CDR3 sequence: CSASWGAETQYF. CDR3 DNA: TGCAGTGCCAGTTGGGGGGCAGAGACCCAGTACTTC.

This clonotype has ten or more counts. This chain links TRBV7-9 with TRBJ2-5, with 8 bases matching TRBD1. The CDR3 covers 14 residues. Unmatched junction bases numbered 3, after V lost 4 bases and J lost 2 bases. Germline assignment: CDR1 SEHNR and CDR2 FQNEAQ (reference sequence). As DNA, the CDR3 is TGTGCCAGCAGCTCTTGGACAGGGCAAGAGACCCAGTACTTC. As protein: CASSSWTGQETQYF.

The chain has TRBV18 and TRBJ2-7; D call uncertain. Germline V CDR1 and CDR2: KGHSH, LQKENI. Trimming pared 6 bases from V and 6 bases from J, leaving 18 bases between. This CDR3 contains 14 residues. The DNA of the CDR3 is TGTGCCAGCTCTCCGTCACCCGCCCCAGGCGAGCAGTACTTC. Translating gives CASSPSPAPGEQYF.